The sequence of this T cell receptor beta chain was determined in a study of T cell repertoires in cytomegalovirus infection. Across the whole study: Recently identified HLA-C-restricted CMV epitopes and well-studied HLA-B-restricted CMV epitopes were used by the study.

TCRdb used MiXCR to reprocess the reads, holding one entry per CDR3 protein. Of 700,000 to 900,000 distinct CDR3 sequences in the sample, approximately 32% were seen once. This clonotype was seen more than once but under ten times. As yet, its antigen is unknown. Per the germline V gene, CDR1 is LNHDA and CDR2 is SQIVND (reference sequence). Trimming stripped 2 bases from V and 3 bases from J, with 11 bases between. This CDR3 spans 15 amino acids. Sequenced material: cultured CD8+ T cells from PBMCs, taken from culture after CMV antigen stimulation. The chain is built from TRBV19 and TRBJ2-1; D uncertain. The origin of this receptor is a human donor in good health (CMV status not recorded). Some clones in this sample may be carry-over from other donors' samples. The CDR3 protein is CASSIYGSRYNEQFF. The CDR3 coding sequence is TGTGCCAGTAGTATATATGGGTCCCGCTACAATGAGCAGTTCTTC.